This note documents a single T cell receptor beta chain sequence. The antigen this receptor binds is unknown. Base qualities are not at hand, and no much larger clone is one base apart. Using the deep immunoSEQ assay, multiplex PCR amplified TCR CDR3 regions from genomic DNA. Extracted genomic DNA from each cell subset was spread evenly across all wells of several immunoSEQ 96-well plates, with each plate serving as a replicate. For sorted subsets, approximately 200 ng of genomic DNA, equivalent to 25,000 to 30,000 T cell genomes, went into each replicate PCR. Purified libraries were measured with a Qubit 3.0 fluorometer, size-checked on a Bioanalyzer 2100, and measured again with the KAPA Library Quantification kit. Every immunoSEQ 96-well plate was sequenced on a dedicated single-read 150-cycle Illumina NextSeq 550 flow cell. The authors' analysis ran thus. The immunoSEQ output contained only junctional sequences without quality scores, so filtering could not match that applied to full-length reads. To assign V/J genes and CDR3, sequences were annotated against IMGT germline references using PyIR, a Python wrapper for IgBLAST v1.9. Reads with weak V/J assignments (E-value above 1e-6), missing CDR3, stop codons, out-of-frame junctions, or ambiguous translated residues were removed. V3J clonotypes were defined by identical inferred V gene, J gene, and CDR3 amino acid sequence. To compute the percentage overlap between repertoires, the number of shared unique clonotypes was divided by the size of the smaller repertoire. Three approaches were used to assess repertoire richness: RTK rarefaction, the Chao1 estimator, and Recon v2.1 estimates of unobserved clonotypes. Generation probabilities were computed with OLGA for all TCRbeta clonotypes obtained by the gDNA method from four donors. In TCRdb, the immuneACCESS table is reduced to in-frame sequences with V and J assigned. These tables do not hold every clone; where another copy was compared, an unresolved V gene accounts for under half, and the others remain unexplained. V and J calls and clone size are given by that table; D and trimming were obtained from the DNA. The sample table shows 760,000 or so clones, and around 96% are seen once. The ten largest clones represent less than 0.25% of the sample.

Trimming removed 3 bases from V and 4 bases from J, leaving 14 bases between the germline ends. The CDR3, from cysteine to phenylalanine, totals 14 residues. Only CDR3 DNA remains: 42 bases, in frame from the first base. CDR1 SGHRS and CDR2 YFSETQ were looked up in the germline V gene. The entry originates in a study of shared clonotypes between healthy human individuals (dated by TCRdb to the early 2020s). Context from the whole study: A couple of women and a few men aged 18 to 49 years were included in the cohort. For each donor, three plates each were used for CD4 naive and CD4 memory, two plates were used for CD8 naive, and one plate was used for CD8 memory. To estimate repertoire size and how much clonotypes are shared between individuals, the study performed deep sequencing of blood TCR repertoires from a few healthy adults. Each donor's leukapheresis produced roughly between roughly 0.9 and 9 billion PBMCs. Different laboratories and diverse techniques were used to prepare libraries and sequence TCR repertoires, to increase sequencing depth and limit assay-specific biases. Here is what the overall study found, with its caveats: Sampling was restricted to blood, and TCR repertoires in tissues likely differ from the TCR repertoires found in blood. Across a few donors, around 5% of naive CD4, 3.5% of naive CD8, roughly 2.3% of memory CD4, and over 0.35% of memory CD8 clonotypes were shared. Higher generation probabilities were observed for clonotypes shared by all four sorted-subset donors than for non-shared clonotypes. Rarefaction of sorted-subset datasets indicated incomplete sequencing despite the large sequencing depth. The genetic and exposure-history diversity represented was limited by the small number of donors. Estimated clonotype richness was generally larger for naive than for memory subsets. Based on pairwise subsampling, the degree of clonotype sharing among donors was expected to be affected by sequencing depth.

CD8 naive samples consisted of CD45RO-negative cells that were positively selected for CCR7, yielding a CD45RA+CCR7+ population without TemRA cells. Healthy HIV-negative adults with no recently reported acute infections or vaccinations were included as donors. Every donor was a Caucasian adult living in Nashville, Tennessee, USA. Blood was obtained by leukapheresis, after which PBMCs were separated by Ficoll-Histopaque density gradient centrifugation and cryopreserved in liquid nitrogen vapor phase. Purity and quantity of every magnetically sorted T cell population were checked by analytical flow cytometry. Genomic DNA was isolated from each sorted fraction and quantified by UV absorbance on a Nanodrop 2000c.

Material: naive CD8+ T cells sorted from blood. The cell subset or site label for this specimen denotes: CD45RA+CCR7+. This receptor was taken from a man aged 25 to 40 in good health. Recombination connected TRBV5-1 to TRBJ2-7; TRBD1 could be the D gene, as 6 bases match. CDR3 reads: CASSSTGSIYEQYF. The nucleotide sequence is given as TGCGCCAGCAGCTCCACAGGGAGTATTTACGAGCAGTACTTC. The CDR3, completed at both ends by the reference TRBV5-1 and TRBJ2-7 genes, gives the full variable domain KAGVTQTPRYLIKTRGQQVTLSCSPISGHRSVSWYQQTPGQGLQFLFEYFSETQRNKGNFPGRFSGRQFSNSRSEMNVSTLELGDSALYLCASSSTGSIYEQYFGPGTRLTVT.